This entry is about one TCR beta chain. Its specificity is unknown. V lost 0 bases and J lost 2; bases outside the gene matches: 7. This CDR3 comprises 17 residues. Germline V gives CDR1 SEHNR, CDR2 FQNEAQ (reference sequence). A multiplex PCR was run with 60 Vbeta primers and 13 Jbeta primers. Using immunoSEQ multiplex PCR, the repertoire was profiled, and TCRdb retains in-frame clones only, with some absent. The data show 150,000 to 200,000 clones, around three quarters seen once. The data were obtained in a study of cytomegalovirus exposure and HLA in healthy donors. Study information: Researchers found that about 84% of under 450 genotyped donors fell within the Caucasian-associated ancestry cluster. General observations from the study: Sequences of the TCR beta chain were said to predict the HLA-A and HLA-B alleles of most subjects accurately. Judged likely to be a sequencing artifact was a cluster of highly shared sequence variants. A prior analysis recorded that most TCR beta V segments were productive about 90% or about 30% of the time.

The TCR originated in a man aged 40-49 years in good health and CMV-seropositive. The rearrangement uses TRBV7-9 and TRBJ2-5; the match to TRBD2 covers 9 bases. The sample consisted of PBMCs. In DNA form, the CDR3 reads TGTGCCAGCAGCTTAGCGCAAGCGGGGGGCTCACAAGAGACCCAGTACTTC. Encoded protein: CASSLAQAGGSQETQYF.